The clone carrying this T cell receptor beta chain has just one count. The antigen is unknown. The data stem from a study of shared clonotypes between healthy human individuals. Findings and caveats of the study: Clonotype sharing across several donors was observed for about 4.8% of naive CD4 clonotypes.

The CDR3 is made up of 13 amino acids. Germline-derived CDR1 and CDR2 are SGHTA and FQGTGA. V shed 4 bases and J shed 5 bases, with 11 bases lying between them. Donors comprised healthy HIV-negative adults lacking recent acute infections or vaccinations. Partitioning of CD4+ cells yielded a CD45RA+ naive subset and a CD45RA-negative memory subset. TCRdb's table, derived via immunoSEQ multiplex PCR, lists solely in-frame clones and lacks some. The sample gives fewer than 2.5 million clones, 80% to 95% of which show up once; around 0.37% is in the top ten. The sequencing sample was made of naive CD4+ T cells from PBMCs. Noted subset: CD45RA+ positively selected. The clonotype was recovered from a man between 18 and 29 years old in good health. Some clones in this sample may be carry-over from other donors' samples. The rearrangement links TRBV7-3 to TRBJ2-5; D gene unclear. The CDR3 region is CASSYIAGETQYF. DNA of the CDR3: TGTGCCAGCAGCTACATAGCCGGCGAGACCCAGTACTTC.